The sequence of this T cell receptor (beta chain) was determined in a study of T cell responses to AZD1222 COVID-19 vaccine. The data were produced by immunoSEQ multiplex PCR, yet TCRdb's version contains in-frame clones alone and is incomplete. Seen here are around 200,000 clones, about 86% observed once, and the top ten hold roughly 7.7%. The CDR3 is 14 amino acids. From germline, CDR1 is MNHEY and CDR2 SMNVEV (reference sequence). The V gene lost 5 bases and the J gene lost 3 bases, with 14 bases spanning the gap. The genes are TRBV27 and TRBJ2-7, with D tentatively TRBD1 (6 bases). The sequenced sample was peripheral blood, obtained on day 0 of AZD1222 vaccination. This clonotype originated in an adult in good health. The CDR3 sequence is CASSDPGHHYEQYF. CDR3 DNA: TGTGCCAGCAGTGATCCGGGACACCACTACGAGCAGTACTTC.